Listed below are T cell receptor beta chains from one sample, sequenced in a study of T cells in Graves' hyperthyroidism and ophthalmopathy. TCRdb re-called the multiplex PCR reads through MiXCR, storing one row per CDR3 protein. This table holds under 650,000 distinct CDR3 sequences, 16% found once. Sequencing was carried out using blood. All receptors come from a woman in her thirties with Graves' hyperthyroidism. The CDR3 runs from the conserved cysteine through the conserved F or W. A D gene is named only where the DNA matches it firmly. Expanded clones get a size class; other rows say once, few or many, or leave the size out.

V gene	J gene	clone size	D gene	CDR3 DNA	CDR3 protein
TRBV28	TRBJ2-4	many	-	TGTGCCAGCAGTTTATCCCAGGGACGGGCCAAAAACATTCAGTACTTC	CASSLSQGRAKNIQYF
TRBV2	TRBJ1-1	many	-	TGTGCCGGAAGAAGAACAGGCGAAGCTTTCTTT	CAGRRTGEAFF
TRBV9	TRBJ2-7	few	TRBD2	TGTGCCAGCAGCGAGGGACTAGCGGGGGATTACGAGCAGTACTTC	CASSEGLAGDYEQYF
TRBV12-3/TRBV12-4	TRBJ2-7	many	TRBD2	TGTGCCAGCGGCCGGGACTATGTCGAGCAGTACTTC	CASGRDYVEQYF
TRBV12-5	TRBJ1-3	many	-	TGTGCTAGTGGCTCCTCCCGAAGCTCTGGAAACACCATATATTTT	CASGSSRSSGNTIYF
TRBV5-1	TRBJ2-7	many	-	TGCGCCAGCAGCTACCTAGGAGGGGCCCTCGAGCAGTACTTC	CASSYLGGALEQYF
TRBV29-1	TRBJ2-3	few	-	TGCAGCGTTGTCAGGTTAGATACGCAGTATTTT	CSVVRLDTQYF
TRBV29-1	TRBJ2-1	-	-	TGCAGCGGCGGTAGTGAGCAGTTCTTC	CSGGSEQFF
TRBV18	TRBJ1-1	many	-	TGTGCCAGCTCACCACTCGTTACAGCTCAGAACACTGAAGCTTTCTTT	CASSPLVTAQNTEAFF
TRBV6-4	TRBJ1-5	-	TRBD1	TGTGCCAGCAGTGGACAGGGGGCCGGCAATCAGCCCCAGCATTTT	CASSGQGAGNQPQHF
TRBV29-1	TRBJ1-2	-	-	TGCAGCGTTGGCCTCAAGAATGTTAACTATGGCTACACCTTC	CSVGLKNVNYGYTF
TRBV11-3	TRBJ2-1	-	-	TGTGCCAGCAGCTTTAACTATGAGCAGTTCTTC	CASSFNYEQFF
TRBV2	TRBJ1-4	many	-	TGTGCCAGCAGTGAAGGAGTGGGGGTTGTAAAACTGTTTTTT	CASSEGVGVVKLFF
TRBV12-3/TRBV12-4	TRBJ2-3	many	-	TGTGCCAGCAGCGAGACAGGTCGGGCTGCAGATACGCAGTATTTT	CASSETGRAADTQYF
TRBV20-1	TRBJ1-1	many	-	TGCAGTGCTAGTAGCCCCGACCCCAGAAACACTGAAGCTTTCTTT	CSASSPDPRNTEAFF
TRBV7-3	TRBJ2-3	-	TRBD2	TGTGCCAGCAGCTTAAGGGCGGGAGGCAGAACAGATACGCAGTATTTT	CASSLRAGGRTDTQYF
TRBV15	TRBJ2-7	many	-	TGTGCCACCAGCAGAGAAGTTAGGCTGGGGGAGCAGTACTTC	CATSREVRLGEQYF
TRBV28	TRBJ2-1	many	-	TGTGCCAGCCAACCTTTTGAGCAGTTCTTC	CASQPFEQFF
TRBV9	TRBJ2-5	few	-	TGTGCCAGCAGCGTATCGGGCCTTTACGCGGGGGAGACCCAGTACTTC	CASSVSGLYAGETQYF
TRBV30	TRBJ1-5	many	TRBD1	TGTGCCTGGAGGAAAGCAGGGGGGATAAATCAGCCCCAGCATTTT	CAWRKAGGINQPQHF
TRBV18	TRBJ1-1	many	-	TGTGCCAGCTCACCACTGGGTGGAGTGGATGAAGCTTTCTTT	CASSPLGGVDEAFF
TRBV4-1	TRBJ2-1	few	TRBD2	TGCGCCAGCAGCCCAAGGGGACTAGCGGGGTACAATGAGCAGTTCTTC	CASSPRGLAGYNEQFF
TRBV27	TRBJ2-7	many	-	TGTGCCAGCAGTTTTCAGGGAGTAGGGTCCTACGAGCAGTACTTC	CASSFQGVGSYEQYF
TRBV18	TRBJ1-5	many	-	TGTGCCAGCTCACCTAACAGGCTCAATCAGCCCCAGCATTTT	CASSPNRLNQPQHF
TRBV11-3	TRBJ2-1	many	TRBD2	TGTGCCAGCAGCTTAGTGGCGCTAGCGGGAGGGCCGGCCAATGAGCAGTTCTTC	CASSLVALAGGPANEQFF
TRBV5-1	TRBJ1-1	few	-	TGCGCCAGCAGCTCCCCCCTTGGAGGGAACACTGAAGCTTTCTTT	CASSSPLGGNTEAFF
TRBV11-3	TRBJ2-1	few	-	TGTGCCAGCAGCTTAGTAGGTGGGAGCATGTGGTCTTTTGAGCAGTTCTTC	CASSLVGGSMWSFEQFF
TRBV6-1	TRBJ2-4	-	-	TGTGCCAGCAGTGAAGCTTCAGGCATTCAGTACTTC	CASSEASGIQYF
TRBV20-1	TRBJ2-7	-	TRBD2	TGCAGTGCGCGGGCACTAGCGTTTGACTACGAGCAGTACTTC	CSARALAFDYEQYF
TRBV20-1	TRBJ1-2	few	-	TGCAGTGCTAAGGTGGCGGGGGGCGGTGGCTACACCTTC	CSAKVAGGGGYTF
TRBV3-1	TRBJ2-1	many	TRBD2	TGTGCCAGCAGCCCTTCGGGGGAGGGCCGCGATGAGCAGTTCTTC	CASSPSGEGRDEQFF
TRBV6-1	TRBJ2-1	many	TRBD1	TGTGCCAGCAGTTCACCGGGGACAGGGTCCCATGAGCAGTTCTTC	CASSSPGTGSHEQFF
TRBV6-1	TRBJ1-3	many	-	TGTGCCAGCAGTTCCATGACAAGAGTCTCTGGAAACACCATATATTTT	CASSSMTRVSGNTIYF